The present TCR beta chain was sequenced within a study of cytomegalovirus exposure and HLA in healthy donors. Study conclusions and caveats: TCR beta V- and J-gene trimming was later associated with a missense DCLRE1C variant. Among the most significant clusters, several appeared linked to common viral pathogens in a later analysis. Rarity held for most TCR sequences, but there were some public TCRs that occurred in many donors.

Primers for the PCR totalled 60 Vbeta and 13 Jbeta. Sequencing used immunoSEQ multiplex PCR; TCRdb keeps in-frame clones, though not all of them. Seen here are roughly 200,000 clones, approximately 82% observed once, and the top ten hold about 0.58%. Comment on this clone: Its target is unknown.

This CDR3 spans 13 amino acids. The V gene lost 0 bases and the J gene lost 12 bases, with 14 bases spanning the gap. Germline lookup yields CDR1 MNHNY and CDR2 SVGAGI (reference sequence). J is TRBJ1-1 and V is TRBV6-6; maybe TRBD1 (6 bases). The material sequenced was PBMCs. This clonotype originated in a middle-aged woman in good health and CMV-seronegative. The CDR3, as DNA: TGTGCCAGCAGTTACTCGGTTATACAGGGATCTTTCTTT. It translates to CASSYSVIQGSFF.